This T cell receptor beta chain was found in a study of vaccination effects on CD4 cells after COVID-19. About this clone itself: Its target is not known.

After expansion with viral peptide pools in the ViraFEST assay, antigen-specific CD4+ T cells were sequenced. Scientists isolated CD4+ T cells after a roughly nine-day culture period ended. Their SARS-CoV-2 infection, verified by PCR, occurred between March and December 2020. Findings of the study overall: The study got few convalescent patients and did not collect any early post-infection timepoints.

Profiling relied on immunoSEQ multiplex PCR, and the TCRdb table lists in-frame clones only, not all of them. The sample has some 56,000 clones; 76% are singletons. This clonotype was obtained from a human donor who had a prior SARS-CoV-2 infection. Sequencing used CD4+ T cells from PBMCs cultured with HIV peptides, obtained before COVID-19 vaccination. Subset defined: HIV-1 Nef peptide pool negative control/reference culture.

The CDR3 coding sequence is TGCGCCAGCAGCCAAGCAAAGGTCGGCAGTGCTGCTGCCGGGGAGCTGTTTTTT. Translating gives CASSQAKVGSAAAGELFF. The chain uses TRBV4-1 and TRBJ2-2; D is unclear. The germline gives CDR1 MGHRA, CDR2 YSYEKL. The CDR3 is 18 amino acids. The ends were cut back, 1 base at V and 6 bases at J, with 21 bases in the middle.